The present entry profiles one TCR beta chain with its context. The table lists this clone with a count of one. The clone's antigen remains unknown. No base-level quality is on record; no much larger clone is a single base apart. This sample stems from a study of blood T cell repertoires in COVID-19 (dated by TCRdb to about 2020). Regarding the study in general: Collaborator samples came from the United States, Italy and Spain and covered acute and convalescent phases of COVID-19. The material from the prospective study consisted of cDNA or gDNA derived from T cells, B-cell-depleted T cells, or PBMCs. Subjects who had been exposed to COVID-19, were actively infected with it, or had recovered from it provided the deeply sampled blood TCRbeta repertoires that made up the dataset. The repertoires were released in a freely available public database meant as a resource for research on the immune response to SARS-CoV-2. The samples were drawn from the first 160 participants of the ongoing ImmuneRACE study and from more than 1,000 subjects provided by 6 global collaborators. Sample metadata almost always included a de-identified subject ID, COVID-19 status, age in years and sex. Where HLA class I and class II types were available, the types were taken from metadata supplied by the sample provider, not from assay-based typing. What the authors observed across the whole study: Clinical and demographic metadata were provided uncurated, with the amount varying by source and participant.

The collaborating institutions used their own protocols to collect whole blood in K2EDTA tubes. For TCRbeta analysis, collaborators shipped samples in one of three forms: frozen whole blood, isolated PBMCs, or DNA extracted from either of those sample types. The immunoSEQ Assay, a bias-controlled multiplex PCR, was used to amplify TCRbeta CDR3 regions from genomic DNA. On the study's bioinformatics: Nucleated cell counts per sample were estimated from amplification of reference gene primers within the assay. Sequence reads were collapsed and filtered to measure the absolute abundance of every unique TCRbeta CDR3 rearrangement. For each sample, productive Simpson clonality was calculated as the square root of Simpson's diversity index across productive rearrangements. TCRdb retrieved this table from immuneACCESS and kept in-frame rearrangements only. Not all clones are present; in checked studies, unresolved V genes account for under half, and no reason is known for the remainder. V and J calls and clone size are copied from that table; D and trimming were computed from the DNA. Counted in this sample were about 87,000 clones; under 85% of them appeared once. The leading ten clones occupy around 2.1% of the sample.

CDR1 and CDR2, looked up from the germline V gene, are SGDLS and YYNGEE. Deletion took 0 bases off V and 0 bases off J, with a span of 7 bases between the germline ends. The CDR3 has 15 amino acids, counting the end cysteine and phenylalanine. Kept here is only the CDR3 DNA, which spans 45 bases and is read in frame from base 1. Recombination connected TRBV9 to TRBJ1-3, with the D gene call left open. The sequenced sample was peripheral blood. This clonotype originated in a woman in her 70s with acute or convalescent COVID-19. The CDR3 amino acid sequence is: CASSVAGSSGNTIYF. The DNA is TGTGCCAGCAGCGTAGCGGGGAGCTCTGGAAACACCATATATTTT.